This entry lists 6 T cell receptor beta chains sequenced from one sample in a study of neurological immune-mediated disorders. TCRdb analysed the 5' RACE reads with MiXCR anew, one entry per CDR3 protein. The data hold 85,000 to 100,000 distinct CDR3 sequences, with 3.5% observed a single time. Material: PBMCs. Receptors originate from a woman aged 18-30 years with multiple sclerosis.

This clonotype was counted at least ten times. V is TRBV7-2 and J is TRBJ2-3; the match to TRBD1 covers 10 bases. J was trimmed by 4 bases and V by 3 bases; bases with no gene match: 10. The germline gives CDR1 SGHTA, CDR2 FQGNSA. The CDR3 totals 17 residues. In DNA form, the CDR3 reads TGTGCCAGCAGCTTGACAGGGGGCTATATCAGCGCAGATACGCAGTATTTT. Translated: CASSLTGGYISADTQYF. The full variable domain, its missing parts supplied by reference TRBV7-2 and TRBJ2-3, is GAGVSQSPSNKVTEKGKDVELRCDPISGHTALYWYRQSLGQGLEFLIYFQGNSAPDKSGLPSDRFSAERTGGSVSTLTIQRTQQEDSAVYLCASSLTGGYISADTQYFGPGTRLTVL.

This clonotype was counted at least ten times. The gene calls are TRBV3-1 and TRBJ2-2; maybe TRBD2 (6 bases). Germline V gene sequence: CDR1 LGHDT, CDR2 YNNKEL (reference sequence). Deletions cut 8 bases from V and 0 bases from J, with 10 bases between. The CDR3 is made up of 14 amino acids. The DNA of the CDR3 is TGTGCCAGCGCGACTAGGGCGAACACCGGGGAGCTGTTTTTT. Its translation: CASATRANTGELFF.

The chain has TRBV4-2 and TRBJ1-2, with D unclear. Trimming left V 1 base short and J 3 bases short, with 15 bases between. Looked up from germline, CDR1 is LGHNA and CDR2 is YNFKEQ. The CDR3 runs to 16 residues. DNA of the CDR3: TGTGCCAGCAGCCAAGCCAATACCCTCCGAGACTATGGCTACACCTTC. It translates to CASSQANTLRDYGYTF.

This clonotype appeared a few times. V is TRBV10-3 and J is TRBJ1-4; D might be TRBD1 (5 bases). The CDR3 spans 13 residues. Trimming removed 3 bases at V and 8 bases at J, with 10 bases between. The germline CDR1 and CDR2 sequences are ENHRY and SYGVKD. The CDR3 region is CAISDGAGEKLFF. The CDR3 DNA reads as TGTGCCATCAGTGACGGGGCGGGGGAAAAACTGTTTTTT.

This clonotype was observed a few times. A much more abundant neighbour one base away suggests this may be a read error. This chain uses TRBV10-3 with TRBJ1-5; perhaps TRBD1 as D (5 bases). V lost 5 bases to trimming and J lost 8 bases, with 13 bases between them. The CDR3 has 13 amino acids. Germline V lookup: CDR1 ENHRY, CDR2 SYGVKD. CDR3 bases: TGTGCCATCAGTAGCGGCGGGACGGAGCCCCAGCATTTT. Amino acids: CAISSGGTEPQHF.

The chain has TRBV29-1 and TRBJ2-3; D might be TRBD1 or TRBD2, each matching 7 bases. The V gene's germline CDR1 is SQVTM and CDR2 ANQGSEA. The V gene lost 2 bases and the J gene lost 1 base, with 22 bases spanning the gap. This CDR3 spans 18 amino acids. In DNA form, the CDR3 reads TGCAGCGTTGAACTCTATAAGGGCGCAGGGGGGGGCACAGATACGCAGTATTTT. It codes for CSVELYKGAGGGTDTQYF.